This T cell receptor beta chain was found in a study of OX40 agonist ivuxolimab in advanced cancers. Study context: Patients received ivuxolimab, an intravenous treatment, every 2 weeks at 0.01 to 10 mg/kg.

The CDR3 extends over 16 amino acids. Per the germline V gene, CDR1 is SGHNT and CDR2 is YENEEA. V lost 5 bases and J lost 5, with 19 bases in between. Regarding this clone: The antigen remains undetermined.

Study findings and constraints: Specificity for antigen went undetermined in the expanded peripheral T cells.

Sequencing was performed with immunoSEQ multiplex PCR; in TCRdb, only in-frame clones are kept and a portion is missing. Of about 94,000 clones in the sample, around 87% were seen once. This sequence was found in an adult with an advanced solid tumor such as melanoma, head and neck, liver or kidney cancer. V usage is TRBV11-3 and J usage is TRBJ2-1; D assignment may be TRBD1 or TRBD2 (5 bases each). The sequences come from CD4+ or CD8+ T cells sorted from blood, collected in a trial of the OX40 agonist ivuxolimab. CDR3 nucleotide sequence: TGTGCCAGCAGCCTGACCGGGACCCAGTCTAACAATGAGCAGTTCTTC. Protein sequence: CASSLTGTQSNNEQFF.